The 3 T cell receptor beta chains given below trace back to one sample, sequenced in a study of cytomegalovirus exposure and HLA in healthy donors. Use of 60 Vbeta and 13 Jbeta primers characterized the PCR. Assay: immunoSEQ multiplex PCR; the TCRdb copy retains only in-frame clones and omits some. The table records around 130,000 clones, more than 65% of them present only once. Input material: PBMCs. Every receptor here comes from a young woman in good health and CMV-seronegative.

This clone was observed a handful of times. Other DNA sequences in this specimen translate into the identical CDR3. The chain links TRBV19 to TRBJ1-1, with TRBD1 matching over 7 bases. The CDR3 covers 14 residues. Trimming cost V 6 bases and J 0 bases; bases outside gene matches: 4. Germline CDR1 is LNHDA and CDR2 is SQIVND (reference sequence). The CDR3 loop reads CASSIQGLNTEAFF. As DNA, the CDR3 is TGTGCCAGTAGCATACAGGGGCTGAACACTGAAGCTTTCTTT.

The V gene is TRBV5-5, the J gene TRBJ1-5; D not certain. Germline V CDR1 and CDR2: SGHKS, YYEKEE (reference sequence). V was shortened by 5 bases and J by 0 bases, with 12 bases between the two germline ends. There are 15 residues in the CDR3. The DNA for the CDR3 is TGTGCCAGCAGTTCAGGTTTTAATAGCAATCAGCCCCAGCATTTT. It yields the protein CASSSGFNSNQPQHF.

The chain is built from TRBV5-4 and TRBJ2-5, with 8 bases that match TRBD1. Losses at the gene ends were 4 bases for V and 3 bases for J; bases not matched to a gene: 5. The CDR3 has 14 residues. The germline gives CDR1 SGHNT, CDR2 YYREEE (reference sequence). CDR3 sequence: CASSLQGGEETQYF. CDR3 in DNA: TGTGCCAGCAGCCTACAGGGGGGTGAAGAGACCCAGTACTTC.